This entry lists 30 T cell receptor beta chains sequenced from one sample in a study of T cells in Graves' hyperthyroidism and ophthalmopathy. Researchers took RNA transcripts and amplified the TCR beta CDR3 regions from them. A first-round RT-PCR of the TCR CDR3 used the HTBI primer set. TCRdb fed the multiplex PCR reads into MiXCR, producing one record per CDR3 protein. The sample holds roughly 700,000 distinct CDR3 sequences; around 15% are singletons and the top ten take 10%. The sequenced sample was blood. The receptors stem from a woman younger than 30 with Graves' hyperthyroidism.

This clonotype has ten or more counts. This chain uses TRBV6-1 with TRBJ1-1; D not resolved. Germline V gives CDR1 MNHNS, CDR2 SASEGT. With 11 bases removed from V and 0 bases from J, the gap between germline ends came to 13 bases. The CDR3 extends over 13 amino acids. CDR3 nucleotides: TGTGCCGCGGGGAGGAACCTGAACACTGAAGCTTTCTTT. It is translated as CAAGRNLNTEAFF.

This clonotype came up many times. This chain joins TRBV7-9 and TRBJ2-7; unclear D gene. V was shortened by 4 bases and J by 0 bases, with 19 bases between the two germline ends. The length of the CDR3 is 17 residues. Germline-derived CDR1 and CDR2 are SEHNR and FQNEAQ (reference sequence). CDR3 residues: CASSSLTGRKSSYEQYF. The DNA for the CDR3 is TGTGCCAGCAGCTCACTTACTGGCCGTAAAAGCTCCTACGAGCAGTACTTC.

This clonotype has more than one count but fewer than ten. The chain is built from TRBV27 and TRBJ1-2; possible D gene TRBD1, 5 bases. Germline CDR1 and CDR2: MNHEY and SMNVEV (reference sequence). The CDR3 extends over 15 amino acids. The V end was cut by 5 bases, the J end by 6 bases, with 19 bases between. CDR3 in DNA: TGTGCCAGCAGTATCTTTGGACGAGGGGTGGATGGCTACACCTTC. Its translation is CASSIFGRGVDGYTF.

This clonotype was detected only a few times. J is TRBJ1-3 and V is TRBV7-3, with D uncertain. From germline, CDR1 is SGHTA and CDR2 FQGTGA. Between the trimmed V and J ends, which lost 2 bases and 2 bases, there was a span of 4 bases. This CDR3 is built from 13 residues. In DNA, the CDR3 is TGTGCCAGCAGCTTACTAACTGGAAACACCATATATTTT. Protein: CASSLLTGNTIYF.

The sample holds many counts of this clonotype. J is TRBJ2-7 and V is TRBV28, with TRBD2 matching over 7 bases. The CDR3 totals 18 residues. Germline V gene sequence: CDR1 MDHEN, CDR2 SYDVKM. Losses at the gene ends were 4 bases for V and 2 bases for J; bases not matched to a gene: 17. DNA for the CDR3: TGTGCCAGCAGTTCGACCGGTGCGGGGGAGGGGATAGCCTACGAGCAGTACTTC. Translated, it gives CASSSTGAGEGIAYEQYF.

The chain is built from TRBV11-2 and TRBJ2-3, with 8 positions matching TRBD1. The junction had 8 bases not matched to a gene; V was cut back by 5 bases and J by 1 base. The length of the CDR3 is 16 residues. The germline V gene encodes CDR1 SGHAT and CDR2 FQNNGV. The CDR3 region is CASSSSGTGRTDTQYF. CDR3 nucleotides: TGTGCCAGCAGCAGCTCCGGGACAGGCCGCACAGATACGCAGTATTTT. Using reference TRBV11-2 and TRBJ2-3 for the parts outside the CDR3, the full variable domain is EAGVAQSPRYKIIEKRQSVAFWCNPISGHATLYWYQQILGQGPKLLIQFQNNGVVDDSQLPKDRFSAERLKGVDSTLKIQPAKLEDSAVYLCASSSSGTGRTDTQYFGPGTRLTVL.

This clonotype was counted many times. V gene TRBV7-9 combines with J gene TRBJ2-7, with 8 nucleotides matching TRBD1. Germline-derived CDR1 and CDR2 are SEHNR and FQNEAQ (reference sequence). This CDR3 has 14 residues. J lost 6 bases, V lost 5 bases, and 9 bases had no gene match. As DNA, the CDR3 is TGTGCCAGCAGCCGACCGACAGGGGTCGTCGAGCAGTACTTC. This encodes CASSRPTGVVEQYF.

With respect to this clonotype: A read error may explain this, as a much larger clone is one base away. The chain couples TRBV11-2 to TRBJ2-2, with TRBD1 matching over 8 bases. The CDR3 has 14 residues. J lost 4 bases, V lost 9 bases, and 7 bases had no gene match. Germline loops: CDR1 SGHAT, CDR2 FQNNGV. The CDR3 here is CASRQGKFTGELFF. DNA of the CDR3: TGTGCCAGTAGACAGGGGAAATTCACCGGGGAGCTGTTTTTT. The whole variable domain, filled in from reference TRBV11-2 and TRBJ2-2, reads EAGVAQSPRYKIIEKRQSVAFWCNPISGHATLYWYQQILGQGPKLLIQFQNNGVVDDSQLPKDRFSAERLKGVDSTLKIQPAKLEDSAVYLCASRQGKFTGELFFGEGSRLTVL.

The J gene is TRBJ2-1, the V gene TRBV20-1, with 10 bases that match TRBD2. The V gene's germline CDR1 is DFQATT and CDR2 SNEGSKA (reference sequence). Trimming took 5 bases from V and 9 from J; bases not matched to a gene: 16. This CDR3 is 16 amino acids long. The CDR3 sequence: CSAGNLAGVTSFEQFF. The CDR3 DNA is TGCAGTGCTGGGAACCTAGCGGGAGTAACTTCCTTTGAGCAGTTCTTC.

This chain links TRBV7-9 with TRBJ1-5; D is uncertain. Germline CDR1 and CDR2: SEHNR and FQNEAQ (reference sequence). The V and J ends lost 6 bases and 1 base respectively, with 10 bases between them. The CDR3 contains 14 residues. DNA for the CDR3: TGTGCCAGCAGAGGAGGAGGGAGCAATCAGCCCCAGCATTTT. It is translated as CASRGGGSNQPQHF.

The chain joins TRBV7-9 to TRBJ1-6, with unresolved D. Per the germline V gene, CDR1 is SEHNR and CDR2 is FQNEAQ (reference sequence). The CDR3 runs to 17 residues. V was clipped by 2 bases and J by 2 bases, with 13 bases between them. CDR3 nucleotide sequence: TGTGCCAGCAGCTTACAAGGGAAAAGAGCCTATAATTCACCCCTCCACTTT. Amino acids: CASSLQGKRAYNSPLHF. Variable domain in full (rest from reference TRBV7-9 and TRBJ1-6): DTGVSQNPRHKITKRGQNVTFRCDPISEHNRLYWYRQTLGQGPEFLTYFQNEAQLEKSRLLSDRFSAERPKGSFSTLEIQRTEQGDSAMYLCASSLQGKRAYNSPLHFGNGTRLTVT.

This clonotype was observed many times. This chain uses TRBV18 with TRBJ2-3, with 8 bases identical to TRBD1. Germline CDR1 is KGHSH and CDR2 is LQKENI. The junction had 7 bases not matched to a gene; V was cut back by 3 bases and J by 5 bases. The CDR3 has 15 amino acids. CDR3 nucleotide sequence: TGTGCCAGCTCACCTCTAGACAGGGGTGGAGATACGCAGTATTTT. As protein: CASSPLDRGGDTQYF. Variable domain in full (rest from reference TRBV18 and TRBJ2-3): NAGVMQNPRHLVRRRGQEARLRCSPMKGHSHVYWYRQLPEEGLKFMVYLQKENIIDESGMPKERFSAEFPKEGPSILRIQQVVRGDSAAYFCASSPLDRGGDTQYFGPGTRLTVL.

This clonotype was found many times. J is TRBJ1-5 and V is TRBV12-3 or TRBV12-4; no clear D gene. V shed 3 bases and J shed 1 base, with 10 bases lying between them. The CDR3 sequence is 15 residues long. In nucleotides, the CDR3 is TGTGCCAGCAGTTTTTGGGAGAGCAGCAATCAGCCCCAGCATTTT. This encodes CASSFWESSNQPQHF.

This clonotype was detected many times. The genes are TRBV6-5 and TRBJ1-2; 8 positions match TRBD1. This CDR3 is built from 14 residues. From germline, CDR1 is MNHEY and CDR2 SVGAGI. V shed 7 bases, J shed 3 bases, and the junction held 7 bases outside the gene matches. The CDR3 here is CASTQGASHYGYTF. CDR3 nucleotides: TGTGCCAGCACCCAGGGGGCCTCTCACTATGGCTACACCTTC.

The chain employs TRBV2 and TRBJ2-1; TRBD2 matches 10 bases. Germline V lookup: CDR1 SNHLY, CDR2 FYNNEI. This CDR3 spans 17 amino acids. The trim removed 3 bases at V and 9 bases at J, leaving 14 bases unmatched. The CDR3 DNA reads TGTGCCAGCAGTGACGCGAGGCTAGCGGGAGCCCCTGGTGAGCAGTTCTTC. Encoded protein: CASSDARLAGAPGEQFF.

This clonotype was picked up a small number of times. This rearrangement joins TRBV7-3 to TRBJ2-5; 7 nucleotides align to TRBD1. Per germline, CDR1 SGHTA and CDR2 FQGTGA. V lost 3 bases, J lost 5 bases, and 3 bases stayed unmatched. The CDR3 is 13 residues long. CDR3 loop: CASSFTTGETQYF. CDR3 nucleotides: TGTGCCAGCAGCTTTACGACAGGGGAGACCCAGTACTTC. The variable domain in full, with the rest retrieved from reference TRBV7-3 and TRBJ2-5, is GAGVSQTPSNKVTEKGKYVELRCDPISGHTALYWYRQSLGQGPEFLIYFQGTGAADDSGLPNDRFFAVRPEGSVSTLKIQRTERGDSAVYLCASSFTTGETQYFGPGTRLLVL.

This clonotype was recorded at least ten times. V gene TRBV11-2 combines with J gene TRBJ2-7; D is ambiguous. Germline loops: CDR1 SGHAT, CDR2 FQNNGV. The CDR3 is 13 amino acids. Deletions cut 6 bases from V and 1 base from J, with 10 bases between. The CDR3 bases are TGTGCCAGCAGAACTCCCCGTTCCTACGAGCAGTACTTC. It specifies CASRTPRSYEQYF.

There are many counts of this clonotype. The CDR3 DNA reads as TGCGCCAGCAGGGAAGAGGTCGCTGTGGATACGCAGTATTTT. This codes for CASREEVAVDTQYF. The chain is built from TRBV5-1 and TRBJ2-3; no firm D call. CDR3 length: 14 amino acids. Trimming removed 5 bases at V and 6 bases at J, with 16 bases between. The germline V gene has CDR1 SGHRS and CDR2 YFSETQ.

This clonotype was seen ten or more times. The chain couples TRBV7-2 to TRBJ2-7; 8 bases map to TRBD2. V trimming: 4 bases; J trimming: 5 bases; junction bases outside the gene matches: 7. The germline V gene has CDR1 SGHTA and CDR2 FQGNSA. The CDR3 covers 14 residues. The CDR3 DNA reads TGTGCCAGCAGCTACGGACTAGCAACCCACGAGCAGTACTTC. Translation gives CASSYGLATHEQYF.

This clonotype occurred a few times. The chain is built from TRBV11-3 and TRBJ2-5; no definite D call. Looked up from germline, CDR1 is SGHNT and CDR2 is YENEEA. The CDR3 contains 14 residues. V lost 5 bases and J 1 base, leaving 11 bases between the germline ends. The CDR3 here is CASSEWQPQETQYF. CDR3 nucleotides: TGTGCCAGCAGCGAGTGGCAGCCCCAAGAGACCCAGTACTTC.

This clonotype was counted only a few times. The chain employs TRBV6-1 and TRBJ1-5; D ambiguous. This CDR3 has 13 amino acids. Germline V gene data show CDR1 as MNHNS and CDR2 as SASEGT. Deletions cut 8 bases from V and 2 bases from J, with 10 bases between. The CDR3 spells CASFEAGNQPQHF. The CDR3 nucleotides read TGTGCCAGCTTTGAAGCGGGCAATCAGCCCCAGCATTTT.

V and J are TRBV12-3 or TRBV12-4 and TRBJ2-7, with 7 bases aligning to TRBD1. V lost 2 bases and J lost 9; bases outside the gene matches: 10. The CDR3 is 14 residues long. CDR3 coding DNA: TGTGCCAGCAGTTTAAGGGGACAGAAAGAGGTGCAGTACTTC. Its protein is CASSLRGQKEVQYF.

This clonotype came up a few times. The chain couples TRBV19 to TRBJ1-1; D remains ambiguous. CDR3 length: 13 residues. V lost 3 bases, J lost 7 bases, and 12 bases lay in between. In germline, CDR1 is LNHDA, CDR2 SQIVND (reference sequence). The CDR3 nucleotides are TGTGCCAGTAGTATCACACAGAGAGTTGAAGCTTTCTTT. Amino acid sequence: CASSITQRVEAFF.

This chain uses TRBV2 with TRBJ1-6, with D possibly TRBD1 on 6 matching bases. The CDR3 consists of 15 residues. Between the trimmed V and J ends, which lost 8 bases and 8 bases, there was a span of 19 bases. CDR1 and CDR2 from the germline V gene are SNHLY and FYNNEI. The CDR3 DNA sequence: TGTGCCAGCCAGTCTTCGCGGGGGCGAGATTCACCCCTCCACTTT. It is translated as CASQSSRGRDSPLHF.

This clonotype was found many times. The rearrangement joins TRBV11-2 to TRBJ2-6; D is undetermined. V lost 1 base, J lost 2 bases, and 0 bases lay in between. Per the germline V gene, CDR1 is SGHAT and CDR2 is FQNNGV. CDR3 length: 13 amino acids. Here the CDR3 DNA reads TGTGCCAGCAGCTTAGCTGGGGCCAACGTCCTGACTTTC. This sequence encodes CASSLAGANVLTF.

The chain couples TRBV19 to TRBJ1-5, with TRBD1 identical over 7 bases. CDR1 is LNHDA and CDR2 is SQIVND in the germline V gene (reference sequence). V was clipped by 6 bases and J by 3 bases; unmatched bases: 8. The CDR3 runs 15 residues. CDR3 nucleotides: TGTGCCAGTAGCTTCCGGGACAGAGACAATCAGCCCCAGCATTTT. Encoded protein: CASSFRDRDNQPQHF.

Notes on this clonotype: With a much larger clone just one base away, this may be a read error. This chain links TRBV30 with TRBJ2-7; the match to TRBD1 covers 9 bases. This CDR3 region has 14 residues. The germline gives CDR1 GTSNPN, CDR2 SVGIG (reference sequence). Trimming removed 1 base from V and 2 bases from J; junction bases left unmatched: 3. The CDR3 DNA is TGTGCCTGGAGTGGGGACAGGGACGCCTACGAGCAGTACTTC. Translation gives CAWSGDRDAYEQYF. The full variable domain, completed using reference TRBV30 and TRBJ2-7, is SQTIHQWPATLVQPVGSPLSLECTVEGTSNPNLYWYRQAAGRGLQLLFYSVGIGQISSEVPQNLSASRPQDRQFILSSKKLLLSDSGFYLCAWSGDRDAYEQYFGPGTRLTVT.

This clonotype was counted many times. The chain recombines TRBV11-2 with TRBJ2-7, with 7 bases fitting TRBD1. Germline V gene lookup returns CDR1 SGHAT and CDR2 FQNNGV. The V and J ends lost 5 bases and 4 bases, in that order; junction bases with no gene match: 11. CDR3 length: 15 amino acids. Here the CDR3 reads CASSPRVTGAYEQYF. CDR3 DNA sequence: TGTGCCAGCAGCCCCCGGGTAACAGGGGCTTACGAGCAGTACTTC.

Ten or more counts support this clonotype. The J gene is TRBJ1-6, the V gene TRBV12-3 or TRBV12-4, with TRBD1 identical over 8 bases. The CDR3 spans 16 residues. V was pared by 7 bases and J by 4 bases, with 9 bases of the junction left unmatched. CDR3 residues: CASTDQGAHYNSPLHF. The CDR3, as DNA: TGTGCCAGCACCGACCAGGGGGCCCATTATAATTCACCCCTCCACTTT.

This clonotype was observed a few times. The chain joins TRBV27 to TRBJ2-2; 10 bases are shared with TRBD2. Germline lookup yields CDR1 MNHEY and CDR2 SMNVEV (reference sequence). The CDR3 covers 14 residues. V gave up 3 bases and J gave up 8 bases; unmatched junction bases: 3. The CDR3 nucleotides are TGTGCCAGCAGTTTGCTAGCGGGAGCTGGGGAGCTGTTTTTT. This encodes CASSLLAGAGELFF.